Shown below are 8 T cell receptor beta chains from a single sample sequenced in a study of blood T cell repertoires in COVID-19. Only in-frame clones appear in the TCRdb table, and some are missing; sequencing was by immunoSEQ multiplex PCR. In the table there are around 64,000 clones, over 70% of which are singletons. Material: peripheral blood. The origin of the receptors is a man aged 50 or older with active COVID-19.

This chain links TRBV7-9 with TRBJ2-7, with TRBD1 as a possible D gene (6 bases). This CDR3 has 14 residues. Trimming shortened V by 7 bases and J by 4 bases, and 17 bases separated the two germline ends. Germline V gene data show CDR1 as SEHNR and CDR2 as FQNEAQ (reference sequence). CDR3 protein: CASKQSQGIYEQYF. In DNA, the CDR3 is TGTGCCAGCAAGCAATCTCAGGGGATTTACGAGCAGTACTTC. Variable domain in full (rest from reference TRBV7-9 and TRBJ2-7): DTGVSQNPRHKITKRGQNVTFRCDPISEHNRLYWYRQTLGQGPEFLTYFQNEAQLEKSRLLSDRFSAERPKGSFSTLEIQRTEQGDSAMYLCASKQSQGIYEQYFGPGTRLTVT.

V is TRBV12-5 and J is TRBJ2-6, with D possibly TRBD1 on 5 matching bases. Germline CDR1 and CDR2: LGHNT and FRNRAP. The CDR3 extends over 17 amino acids. V gave up 0 bases and J gave up 0 bases, with 9 bases separating them. Written as DNA, the CDR3 is TGTGCTAGTGGTTTGGTACTCGACAGCTCTGGGGCCAACGTCCTGACTTTC. It is translated as CASGLVLDSSGANVLTF.

In its sample, this clone was seen once. The genes are TRBV7-2 and TRBJ2-1, with D possibly matching TRBD2 (5 bases). This CDR3 has 15 amino acids. V dropped 1 base and J dropped 6 bases, with 13 bases sitting between them. CDR1 is SGHTA, CDR2 FQGNSA, per germline. CDR3 nucleotide sequence: TGTGCCAGCAGCTTAGGAGGGCCAGGAGTCAATGAGCAGTTCTTC. Its protein is CASSLGGPGVNEQFF.

The chain links TRBV10-3 to TRBJ1-3; 7 bases are a match to TRBD1. CDR3 length: 16 residues. In germline, CDR1 is ENHRY, CDR2 SYGVKD. Trimming cost V 3 bases and J 0 bases; bases outside gene matches: 5. The CDR3 loop reads CAISDAWDSSGNTIYF. The DNA for the CDR3 is TGTGCCATCAGTGATGCATGGGACAGCTCTGGAAACACCATATATTTT.

J is TRBJ1-2 and V is TRBV6-6, with 10 bases aligning to TRBD1. CDR3 size: 12 residues. Per germline, CDR1 MNHNY and CDR2 SVGAGI (reference sequence). V dropped 6 bases and J dropped 8; count of bases not matched to a gene: 3. CDR3 sequence (DNA): TGTGCCAGCAGACTGGGACAGGGGGGCTACACCTTC. Protein product: CASRLGQGGYTF.

The CDR3 sequence: CASSQGGGGSIYEQYF. The CDR3 bases are TGCGCCAGCAGCCAAGGGGGGGGCGGGAGTATTTACGAGCAGTACTTC. The rearrangement uses TRBV4-3 and TRBJ2-7; TRBD2 is a possible D gene (7 bases). The V end was cut by 1 base, the J end by 4 bases, with 17 bases between. Germline V CDR1 and CDR2: LGHNA, YSLEER. The CDR3 length is 16 residues.

The genes are TRBV6-5 and TRBJ2-1, with D possibly being TRBD2 (6 bases). V dropped 6 bases and J dropped 0 bases, with 12 bases sitting between them. The germline V gene encodes CDR1 MNHEY and CDR2 SVGAGI. The CDR3 totals 15 residues. As DNA, the CDR3 is TGTGCCAGCAGGACCCGACTAGTCTCCTACAATGAGCAGTTCTTC. Encoded protein: CASRTRLVSYNEQFF.

The gene calls are TRBV3-1 (or the pseudogene TRBV3-2) and TRBJ2-1; tentative D call: TRBD2 (6 bases). The germline V gene encodes CDR1 LGHDT and CDR2 YNNKEL (reference sequence). The germline V and J ends were trimmed by 6 bases and 4 bases, with 10 bases remaining between them. This CDR3 comprises 13 residues. This chain's CDR3 is CASSRTTYNEQFF. The DNA of the CDR3 is TGTGCCAGCAGTCGGACTACTTACAATGAGCAGTTCTTC.